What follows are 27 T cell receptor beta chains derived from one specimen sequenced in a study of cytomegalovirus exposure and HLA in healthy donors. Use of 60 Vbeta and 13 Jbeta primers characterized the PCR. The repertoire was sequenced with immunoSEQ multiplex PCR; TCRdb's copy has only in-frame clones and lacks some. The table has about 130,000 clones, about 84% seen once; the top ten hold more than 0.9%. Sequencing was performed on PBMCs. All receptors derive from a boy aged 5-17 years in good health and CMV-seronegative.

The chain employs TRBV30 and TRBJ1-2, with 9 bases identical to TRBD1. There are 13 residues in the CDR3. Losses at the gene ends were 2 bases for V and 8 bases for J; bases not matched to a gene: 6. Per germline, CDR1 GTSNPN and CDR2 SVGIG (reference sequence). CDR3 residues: CAWSIGTGYGYTF. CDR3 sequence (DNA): TGTGCCTGGAGTATTGGGACAGGGTACGGCTACACCTTC.

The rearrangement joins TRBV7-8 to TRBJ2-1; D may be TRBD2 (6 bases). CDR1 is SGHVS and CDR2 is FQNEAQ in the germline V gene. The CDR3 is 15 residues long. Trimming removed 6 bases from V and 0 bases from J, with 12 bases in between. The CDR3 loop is CASRQGGNSYNEQFF. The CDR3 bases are TGTGCCAGCAGGCAAGGCGGGAACTCCTACAATGAGCAGTTCTTC. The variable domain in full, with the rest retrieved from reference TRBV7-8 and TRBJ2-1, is GAGVSQSPRYKVAKRGQDVALRCDPISGHVSLFWYQQALGQGPEFLTYFQNEAQLDKSGLPSDRFFAERPEGSVSTLKIQRTQQEDSAVYLCASRQGGNSYNEQFFGPGTRLTVL.

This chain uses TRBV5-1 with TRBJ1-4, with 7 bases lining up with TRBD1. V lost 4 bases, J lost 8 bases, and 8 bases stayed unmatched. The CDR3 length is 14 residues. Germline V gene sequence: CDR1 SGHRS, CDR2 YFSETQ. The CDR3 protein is CASSPQGVGEKLFF. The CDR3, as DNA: TGCGCCAGCAGCCCTCAGGGGGTGGGGGAAAAACTGTTTTTT.

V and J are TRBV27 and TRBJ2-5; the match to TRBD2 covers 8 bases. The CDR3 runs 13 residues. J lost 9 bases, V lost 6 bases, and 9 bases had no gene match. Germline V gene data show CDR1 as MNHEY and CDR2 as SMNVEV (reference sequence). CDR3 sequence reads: CASRYPGGGAQYF. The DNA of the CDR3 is TGTGCCAGCAGGTACCCCGGGGGGGGTGCCCAGTACTTC.

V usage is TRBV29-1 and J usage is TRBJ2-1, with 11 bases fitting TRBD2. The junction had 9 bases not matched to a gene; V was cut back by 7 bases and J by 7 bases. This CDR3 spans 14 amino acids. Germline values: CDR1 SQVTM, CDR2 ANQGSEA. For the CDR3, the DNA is TGCAGCGGCGGAACTAGCGGGAGTGTAAATGAGCAGTTCTTC. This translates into CSGGTSGSVNEQFF.

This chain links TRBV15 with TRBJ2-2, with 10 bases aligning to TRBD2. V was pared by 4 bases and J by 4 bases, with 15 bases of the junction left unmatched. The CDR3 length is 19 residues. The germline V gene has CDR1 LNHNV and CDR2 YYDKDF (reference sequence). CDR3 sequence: CATSTDHHLAGVVTGELFF. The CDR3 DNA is TGTGCCACCAGCACCGACCACCATCTAGCGGGAGTTGTCACCGGGGAGCTGTTTTTT.

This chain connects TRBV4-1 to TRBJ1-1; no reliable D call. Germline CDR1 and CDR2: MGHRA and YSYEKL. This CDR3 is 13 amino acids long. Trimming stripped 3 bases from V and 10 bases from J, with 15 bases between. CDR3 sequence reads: CASSQAPLYPAFF. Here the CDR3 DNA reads TGCGCCAGCAGCCAGGCCCCGCTGTACCCAGCTTTCTTT.

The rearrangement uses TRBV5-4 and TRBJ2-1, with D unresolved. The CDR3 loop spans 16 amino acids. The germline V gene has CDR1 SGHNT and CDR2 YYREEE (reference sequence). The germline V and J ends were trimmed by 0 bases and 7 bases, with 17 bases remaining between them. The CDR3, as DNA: TGTGCCAGCAGCTTGGCCTTGAAGTCCTCAGGTAATGAGCAGTTCTTC. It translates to CASSLALKSSGNEQFF.

The CDR3 protein is CASSGATSEVETQYF. In DNA form, the CDR3 reads TGTGCCAGCAGCGGCGCCACTAGCGAGGTAGAGACCCAGTACTTC. The J gene is TRBJ2-5, the V gene TRBV4-2; TRBD2 agrees at 7 bases. V trimming: 5 bases; J trimming: 4 bases; junction bases outside the gene matches: 10. The CDR3 sequence is 15 residues long. Germline V gene lookup returns CDR1 LGHNA and CDR2 YNFKEQ.

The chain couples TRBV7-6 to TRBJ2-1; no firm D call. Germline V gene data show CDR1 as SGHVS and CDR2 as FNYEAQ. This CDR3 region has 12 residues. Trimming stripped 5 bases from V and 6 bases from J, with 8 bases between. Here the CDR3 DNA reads TGTGCCAGCAGCCATAGTAGCAATGAGCAGTTCTTC. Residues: CASSHSSNEQFF. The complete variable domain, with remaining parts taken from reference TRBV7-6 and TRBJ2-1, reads GAGVSQSPRYKVTKRGQDVALRCDPISGHVSLYWYRQALGQGPEFLTYFNYEAQQDKSGLPNDRFSAERPEGSISTLTIQRTEQRDSAMYRCASSHSSNEQFFGPGTRLTVL.

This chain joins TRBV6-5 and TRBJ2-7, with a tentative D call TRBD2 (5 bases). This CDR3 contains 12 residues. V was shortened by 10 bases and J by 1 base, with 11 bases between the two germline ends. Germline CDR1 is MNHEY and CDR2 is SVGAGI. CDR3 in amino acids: CATSRGSYEQYF. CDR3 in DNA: TGTGCCACCAGCAGAGGGTCCTACGAGCAGTACTTC.

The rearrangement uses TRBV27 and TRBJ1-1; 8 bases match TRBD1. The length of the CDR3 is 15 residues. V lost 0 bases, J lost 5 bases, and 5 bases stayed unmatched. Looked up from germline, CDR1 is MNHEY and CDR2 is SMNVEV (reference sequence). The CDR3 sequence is CASSLSAGGTTEAFF. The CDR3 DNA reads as TGTGCCAGCAGTTTATCGGCAGGGGGCACGACTGAAGCTTTCTTT.

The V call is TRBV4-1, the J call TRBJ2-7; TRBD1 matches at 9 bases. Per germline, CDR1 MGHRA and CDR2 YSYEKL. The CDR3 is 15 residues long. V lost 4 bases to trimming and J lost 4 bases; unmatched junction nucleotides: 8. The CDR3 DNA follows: TGCGCCAGCAGCCGAGGATCGGGACAGGGTTACGAGCAGTACTTC. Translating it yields CASSRGSGQGYEQYF.

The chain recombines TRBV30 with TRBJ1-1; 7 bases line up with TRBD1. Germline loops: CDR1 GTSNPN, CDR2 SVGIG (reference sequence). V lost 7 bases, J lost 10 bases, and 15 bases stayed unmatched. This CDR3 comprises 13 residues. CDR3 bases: TGTGCCTATCGGACAGGAGTCAATGACGGAGCTTTCTTT. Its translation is CAYRTGVNDGAFF.

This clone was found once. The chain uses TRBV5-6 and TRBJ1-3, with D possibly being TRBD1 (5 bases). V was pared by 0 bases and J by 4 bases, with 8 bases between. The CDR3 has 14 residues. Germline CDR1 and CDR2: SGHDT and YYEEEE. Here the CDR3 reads CASSLAPGGNTIYF. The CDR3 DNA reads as TGTGCCAGCAGCTTGGCCCCAGGGGGAAACACCATATATTTT.

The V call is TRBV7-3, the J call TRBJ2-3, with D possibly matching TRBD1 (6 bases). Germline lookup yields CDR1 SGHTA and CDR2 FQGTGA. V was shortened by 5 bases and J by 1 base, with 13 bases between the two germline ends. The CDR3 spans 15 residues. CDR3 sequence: CASSIDRTRTDTQYF. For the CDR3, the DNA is TGTGCCAGCAGCATCGACAGGACTCGCACAGATACGCAGTATTTT.

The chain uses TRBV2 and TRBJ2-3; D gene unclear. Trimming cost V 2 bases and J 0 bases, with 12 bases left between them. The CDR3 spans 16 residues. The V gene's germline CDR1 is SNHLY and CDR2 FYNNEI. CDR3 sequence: CASSEPFGGSTDTQYF. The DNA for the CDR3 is TGTGCCAGCAGTGAACCCTTCGGCGGTAGCACAGATACGCAGTATTTT.

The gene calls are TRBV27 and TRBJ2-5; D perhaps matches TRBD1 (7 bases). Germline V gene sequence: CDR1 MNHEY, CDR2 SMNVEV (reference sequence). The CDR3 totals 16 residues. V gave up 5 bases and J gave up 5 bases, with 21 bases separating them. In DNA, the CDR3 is TGTGCCAGCAGTCCCCTCCGGAGGGGGCGCTGGGAGACCCAGTACTTC. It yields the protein CASSPLRRGRWETQYF.

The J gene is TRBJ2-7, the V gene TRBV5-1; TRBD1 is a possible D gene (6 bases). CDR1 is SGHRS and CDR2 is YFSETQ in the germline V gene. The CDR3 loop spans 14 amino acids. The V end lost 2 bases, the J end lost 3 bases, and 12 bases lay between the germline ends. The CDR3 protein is CASSLSTGNYEQYF. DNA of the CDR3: TGCGCCAGCAGCTTAAGCACAGGGAACTACGAGCAGTACTTC.

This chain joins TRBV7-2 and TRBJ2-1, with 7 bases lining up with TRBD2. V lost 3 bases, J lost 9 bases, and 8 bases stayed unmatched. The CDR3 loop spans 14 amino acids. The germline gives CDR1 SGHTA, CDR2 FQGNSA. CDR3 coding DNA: TGTGCCAGCAGCTTTTCAGGACTAGAAGTTGAGCAGTTCTTC. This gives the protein CASSFSGLEVEQFF. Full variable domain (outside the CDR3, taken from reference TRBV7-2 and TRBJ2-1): GAGVSQSPSNKVTEKGKDVELRCDPISGHTALYWYRQSLGQGLEFLIYFQGNSAPDKSGLPSDRFSAERTGGSVSTLTIQRTQQEDSAVYLCASSFSGLEVEQFFGPGTRLTVL.

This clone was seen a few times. The DNA of the CDR3 is TGTGCCAGCAGCTCCCCCTTGTACGAGCAGTACTTC. Its translation is CASSSPLYEQYF. V usage is TRBV7-2 and J usage is TRBJ2-7; D is unresolved. Trimming shortened V by 4 bases and J by 4 bases, and 8 bases separated the two germline ends. This CDR3 has 12 residues. Germline V gives CDR1 SGHTA, CDR2 FQGNSA. Full variable domain (rest looked up from reference TRBV7-2 and TRBJ2-7): GAGVSQSPSNKVTEKGKDVELRCDPISGHTALYWYRQSLGQGLEFLIYFQGNSAPDKSGLPSDRFSAERTGGSVSTLTIQRTQQEDSAVYLCASSSPLYEQYFGPGTRLTVT.

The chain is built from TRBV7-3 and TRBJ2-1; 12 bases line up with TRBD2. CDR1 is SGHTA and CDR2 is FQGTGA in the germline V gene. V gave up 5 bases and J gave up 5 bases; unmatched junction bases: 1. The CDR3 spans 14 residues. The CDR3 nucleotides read TGTGCCAGCAGCCGGACTAGCGGGGACAATGAGCAGTTCTTC. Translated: CASSRTSGDNEQFF.

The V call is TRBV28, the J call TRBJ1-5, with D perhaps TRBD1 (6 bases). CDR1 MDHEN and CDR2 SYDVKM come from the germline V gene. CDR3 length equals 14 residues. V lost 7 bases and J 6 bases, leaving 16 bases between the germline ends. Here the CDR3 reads CASKSLEGVQPQHF. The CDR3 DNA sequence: TGTGCCAGCAAATCCCTTGAGGGGGTTCAGCCCCAGCATTTT.

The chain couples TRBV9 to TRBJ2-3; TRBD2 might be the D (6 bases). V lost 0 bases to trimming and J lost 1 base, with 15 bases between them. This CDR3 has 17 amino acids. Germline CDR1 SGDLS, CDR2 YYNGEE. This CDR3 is CASSVAGVRRGTDTQYF. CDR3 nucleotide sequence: TGTGCCAGCAGCGTAGCGGGAGTAAGGAGGGGCACAGATACGCAGTATTTT.

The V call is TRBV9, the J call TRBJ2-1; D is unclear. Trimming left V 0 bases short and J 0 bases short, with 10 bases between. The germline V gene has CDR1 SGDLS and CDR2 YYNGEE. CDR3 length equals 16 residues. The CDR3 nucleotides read TGTGCCAGCAGCGTAGGTATCTTGAGCTCCTACAATGAGCAGTTCTTC. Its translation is CASSVGILSSYNEQFF. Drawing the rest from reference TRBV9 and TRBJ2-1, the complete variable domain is DSGVTQTPKHLITATGQRVTLRCSPRSGDLSVYWYQQSLDQGLQFLIQYYNGEERAKGNILERFSAQQFPDLHSELNLSSLELGDSALYFCASSVGILSSYNEQFFGPGTRLTVL.

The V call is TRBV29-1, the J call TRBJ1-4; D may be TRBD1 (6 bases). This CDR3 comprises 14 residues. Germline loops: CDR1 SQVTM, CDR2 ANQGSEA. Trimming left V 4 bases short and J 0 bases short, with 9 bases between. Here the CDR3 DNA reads TGCAGCGTTGTGTCAGGGGCAACTAATGAAAAACTGTTTTTT. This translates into CSVVSGATNEKLFF.

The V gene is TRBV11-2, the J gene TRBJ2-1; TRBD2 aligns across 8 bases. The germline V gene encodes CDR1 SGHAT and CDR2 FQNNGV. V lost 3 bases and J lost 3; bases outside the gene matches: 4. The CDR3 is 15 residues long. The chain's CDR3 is CASSFSGTNYNEQFF. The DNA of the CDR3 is TGTGCCAGCAGCTTTAGCGGGACGAACTACAATGAGCAGTTCTTC. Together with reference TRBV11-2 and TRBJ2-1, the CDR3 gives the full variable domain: EAGVAQSPRYKIIEKRQSVAFWCNPISGHATLYWYQQILGQGPKLLIQFQNNGVVDDSQLPKDRFSAERLKGVDSTLKIQPAKLEDSAVYLCASSFSGTNYNEQFFGPGTRLTVL.